The next 28 T cell receptor beta chains were all read from a single sample in a study of Ad26.COV2.S vaccination and SARS-CoV-2 variants. The method was immunoSEQ multiplex PCR; TCRdb's version includes in-frame clones alone and lacks a portion of them. This table has about 460,000 clones, 89% appearing once. Treatment in this sample: about 20 received Ad26.COV2.S at low or high dose, single or two shots; 5 received placebo; per-sample allocation not given. Day 63 following the first vaccine or placebo injection was when the samples were taken. Sequencing was performed on peripheral blood, taken in a trial of Ad26.COV2.S vaccine versus placebo. The origin of the receptors is a person aged 18-60 years who received the Ad26.COV2.S COVID-19 vaccine or a placebo.

CDR3 coding DNA: TGTGCCAGCAGGAACAGGGGGTCGAACACCGGGGAGCTGTTTTTT. Protein sequence: CASRNRGSNTGELFF. The rearrangement links TRBV28 to TRBJ2-2; the match to TRBD1 covers 8 bases. Germline CDR1 and CDR2: MDHEN and SYDVKM. The CDR3 covers 15 residues. Germline trimming cut 6 bases from V and 0 bases from J; bases unmatched to any gene: 3.

The CDR3 sequence is CASSFSELTEAFF. CDR3 nucleotides: TGTGCCAGCAGCTTTAGCGAGCTAACAGAAGCTTTCTTT. The chain carries TRBV7-9 and TRBJ1-1; the D is unclear. V dropped 3 bases and J dropped 8 bases, with 13 bases sitting between them. CDR1 and CDR2 from the germline V gene are SEHNR and FQNEAQ (reference sequence). There are 13 residues in the CDR3.

This clone has only one observation. The J gene is TRBJ2-5, the V gene TRBV6-6; possible D gene TRBD2, 6 bases. The V gene's germline CDR1 is MNHNY and CDR2 SVGAGI (reference sequence). V gave up 2 bases and J gave up 0 bases, with 7 bases separating them. This CDR3 comprises 14 residues. CDR3: CASSYGGDQETQYF. In DNA form, the CDR3 reads TGTGCCAGCAGTTACGGAGGGGACCAAGAGACCCAGTACTTC.

The chain combines TRBV7-3 with TRBJ1-1, with D uncertain. Trimming removed 1 base from V and 1 base from J, with 7 bases in between. Germline V CDR1 and CDR2: SGHTA, FQGTGA. This CDR3 has 14 amino acids. The CDR3 bases are TGTGCCAGCAGCTTAAGCCCCCGGAACACTGAAGCTTTCTTT. As protein: CASSLSPRNTEAFF.

This chain links TRBV3-1 (or the pseudogene TRBV3-2) with TRBJ2-1, with 11 bases aligning to TRBD2. Trimming cost V 4 bases and J 3 bases; bases outside gene matches: 5. This CDR3 is built from 16 residues. From germline, CDR1 is LGHDT and CDR2 YNNKEL (reference sequence). The CDR3 coding sequence is TGTGCCAGCAGCCGGATAGCGGGGGGGATCTACAATGAGCAGTTCTTC. Protein sequence: CASSRIAGGIYNEQFF.

The rearrangement uses TRBV11-2 and TRBJ2-2; D is uncertain. The CDR3 is made up of 12 amino acids. CDR1 and CDR2 (germline): SGHAT, FQNNGV. The V gene lost 3 bases and the J gene lost 4 bases, with 3 bases spanning the gap. For the CDR3, the DNA is TGTGCCAGCAGCTTCCGCACCGGGGAGCTGTTTTTT. Its translation is CASSFRTGELFF.

J is TRBJ2-7 and V is TRBV2; 8 nucleotides align to TRBD2. The CDR3 runs 15 residues. Losses at the gene ends were 8 bases for V and 9 bases for J; bases not matched to a gene: 18. Per germline, CDR1 SNHLY and CDR2 FYNNEI. DNA for the CDR3: TGTGCCAGCGGATACGACTCCTTAGCGGGAATTGGGCAGTACTTC. Encoded protein: CASGYDSLAGIGQYF.

The table lists this clone with a count of one. V and J are TRBV9 and TRBJ1-2; D perhaps matches TRBD1 (5 bases). The CDR3 is 14 amino acids. The V gene's germline CDR1 is SGDLS and CDR2 YYNGEE. Trimming shortened V by 3 bases and J by 4 bases, and 13 bases separated the two germline ends. The CDR3 DNA reads as TGTGCCAGCAGCGCCCCCGGGACTGTCTATGGCTACACCTTC. This sequence encodes CASSAPGTVYGYTF.

The chain recombines TRBV6-1 with TRBJ2-7; either TRBD1 or TRBD2 may fit D (6 bases each). CDR3 length: 15 amino acids. Germline V gives CDR1 MNHNS, CDR2 SASEGT. Trimming left V 2 bases short and J 6 bases short, with 17 bases between. The CDR3 nucleotides read TGTGCCAGCAGTGAAAGGCAGGGGTCGCGGGGCGAGCAGTACTTC. It is translated as CASSERQGSRGEQYF.

The V and J genes are TRBV4-3 and TRBJ1-3, with a tentative D call TRBD1 (5 bases). Trimming stripped 3 bases from V and 4 bases from J, with 13 bases between. The CDR3 has 15 amino acids. Germline loops: CDR1 LGHNA, CDR2 YSLEER. CDR3 nucleotides: TGCGCCAGCAGCCATGGGGCAGGGCTCGGAAACACCATATATTTT. Its protein product is CASSHGAGLGNTIYF.

The CDR3 DNA sequence: TGTGCCAGCAGCTGGAGACTAGCGGGGCAAGAGACCCAGTACTTC. Translation gives CASSWRLAGQETQYF. The chain employs TRBV7-2 and TRBJ2-5; 11 bases align to TRBD2. The CDR3 is 15 amino acids. The V and J ends lost 4 bases and 2 bases, in that order; junction bases with no gene match: 3. Germline V gene sequence: CDR1 SGHTA, CDR2 FQGNSA.

The CDR3 reads CASSYGRLPRYTF. DNA for the CDR3: TGTGCCAGCAGTTACGGACGGCTGCCACGCTACACCTTC. J is TRBJ1-2 and V is TRBV6-2 or TRBV6-3; D uncertain. CDR3 length: 13 amino acids. Trimming left V 2 bases short and J 9 bases short, with 13 bases between. Looked up from germline, CDR1 is MNHEY and CDR2 is SVGEGT.

This chain joins TRBV6-5 and TRBJ1-2; D remains ambiguous. This CDR3 has 13 amino acids. The germline V gene has CDR1 MNHEY and CDR2 SVGAGI. V was pared by 7 bases and J by 2 bases, with 11 bases between. The CDR3 DNA sequence: TGTGCCAGCACCCAAACAGCCAACTATGGCTACACCTTC. Protein product: CASTQTANYGYTF.

The chain uses TRBV29-1 and TRBJ2-1; 10 bases are a match to TRBD2. The ends lost 6 bases at V and 6 bases at J; junction bases unmatched: 8. This CDR3 contains 14 residues. Germline lookup yields CDR1 SQVTM and CDR2 ANQGSEA. The CDR3, as DNA: TGCAGCGTGGGCCTAGCGGGAGTAAGCAATGAGCAGTTCTTC. Its translation is CSVGLAGVSNEQFF.

V and J are TRBV6-4 and TRBJ1-1; D is possibly TRBD1 (5 bases). The CDR3 extends over 15 amino acids. Germline assignment: CDR1 MRHNA and CDR2 SNTAGT. Trimming stripped 0 bases from V and 4 bases from J, with 12 bases between. In nucleotides, the CDR3 is TGTGCCAGCAGTGACTCGAAAAGGGGTGTCACTGAAGCTTTCTTT. Residues: CASSDSKRGVTEAFF.

This chain links TRBV6-6 with TRBJ2-1; TRBD1 aligns across 10 bases. Germline CDR1 is MNHNY and CDR2 is SVGAGI (reference sequence). The CDR3 runs 15 residues. The ends lost 2 bases at V and 3 bases at J; junction bases unmatched: 1. The CDR3 is CASSYRDRGYNEQFF. CDR3 bases: TGTGCCAGCAGTTACCGGGACAGGGGCTACAATGAGCAGTTCTTC.

The gene calls are TRBV18 and TRBJ2-5, with no clear D. Looked up from germline, CDR1 is KGHSH and CDR2 is LQKENI. The CDR3 runs 14 residues. V gave up 2 bases and J gave up 1 base, with 8 bases separating them. This chain's CDR3 is CASSPRELQETQYF. DNA of the CDR3: TGTGCCAGCTCACCAAGAGAGCTCCAAGAGACCCAGTACTTC. The complete variable domain, with remaining parts taken from reference TRBV18 and TRBJ2-5, reads NAGVMQNPRHLVRRRGQEARLRCSPMKGHSHVYWYRQLPEEGLKFMVYLQKENIIDESGMPKERFSAEFPKEGPSILRIQQVVRGDSAAYFCASSPRELQETQYFGPGTRLLVL.

The genes are TRBV9 and TRBJ1-2; D may be TRBD1 (6 bases). This CDR3 has 15 amino acids. The V gene lost 0 bases and the J gene lost 4 bases, with 13 bases spanning the gap. Germline CDR1 and CDR2: SGDLS and YYNGEE. The CDR3 DNA follows: TGTGCCAGCAGCGTAGCCCTCGGACAGTCCTATGGCTACACCTTC. Translating gives CASSVALGQSYGYTF.

This clone is a singleton in its sample. A read error may account for a junction end that differs from germline. The chain joins TRBV11-2 to TRBJ2-7; 12 bases fit TRBD2. Germline V lookup: CDR1 SGHAT, CDR2 FQNNGV. The CDR3 length is 14 residues. CDR3 amino acids: CASSLAGLAGPHDF. The CDR3 region has the DNA TGTGCCAGCAGCTTAGCAGGACTAGCGGGACCCCATGACTTC.

The chain is built from TRBV30 and TRBJ2-1; TRBD2 matches 10 bases. From germline, CDR1 is GTSNPN and CDR2 SVGIG (reference sequence). Trimming at V came to 8 bases and at J to 0 bases, leaving 13 bases not matched to a gene. There are 17 residues in the CDR3. The CDR3 DNA sequence: TGTGCCCGTTCTAGCGGGAGAACGGGACGCTCCTACAATGAGCAGTTCTTC. Translated, it gives CARSSGRTGRSYNEQFF.

This clone was detected only once. This sequence joins TRBV6-5 and TRBJ1-2, with D possibly matching TRBD1 (5 bases). Germline CDR1 is MNHEY and CDR2 is SVGAGI. Trimming took 2 bases from V and 1 from J, leaving 5 bases between them. The CDR3 is 13 residues long. CDR3: CASSYDSNYGYTF. The DNA for the CDR3 is TGTGCCAGCAGTTACGACAGTAACTATGGCTACACCTTC.

This clone was seen more than once but under ten times. The V call is TRBV6-2 or TRBV6-3, the J call TRBJ1-5, with D hard to call. This CDR3 has 15 residues. Germline lookup yields CDR1 MNHEY and CDR2 SVGEGT. The germline V and J ends were trimmed by 0 bases and 2 bases, with 8 bases remaining between them. The CDR3 spells CASSYSNFRNQPQHF. CDR3 nucleotides: TGTGCCAGCAGTTACTCAAATTTTCGCAATCAGCCCCAGCATTTT.

This rearrangement joins TRBV19 to TRBJ2-2; 7 bases line up with TRBD1. Unmatched junction bases numbered 5, after V lost 3 bases and J lost 4 bases. The CDR3 contains 15 residues. In germline, CDR1 is LNHDA, CDR2 SQIVND (reference sequence). In DNA form, the CDR3 reads TGTGCCAGTAGTATTTGGACAGGCGGCACCGGGGAGCTGTTTTTT. It codes for CASSIWTGGTGELFF.

V usage is TRBV9 and J usage is TRBJ2-5; D unresolved. CDR1 is SGDLS and CDR2 is YYNGEE in the germline V gene. This CDR3 region has 15 residues. Deletions cut 0 bases from V and 2 bases from J, with 11 bases between. The CDR3 coding sequence is TGTGCCAGCAGCGTAGCTGCAGGCTTTCAAGAGACCCAGTACTTC. It encodes CASSVAAGFQETQYF.

This clone was observed a handful of times. J is TRBJ2-7 and V is TRBV25-1, with a possible D match to TRBD2 (6 bases). CDR1 is MGHDK and CDR2 is SYGVNS in the germline V gene. CDR3 size: 14 residues. Trimming took 6 bases from V and 3 from J, leaving 15 bases between them. CDR3 DNA: TGTGCCAGCAGCCTCCGGGCCGGGGGCTACGAGCAGTACTTC. Translation: CASSLRAGGYEQYF.

V and J are TRBV10-3 and TRBJ1-2, with D unclear. This CDR3 comprises 13 residues. From germline, CDR1 is ENHRY and CDR2 SYGVKD. For the CDR3, the DNA is TGTGCGTCAGGTGAGGCGGAAGGCTATGGCTACACCTTC. Protein sequence: CASGEAEGYGYTF.

This clone came up once. The chain recombines TRBV7-6 with TRBJ2-2; 16 bases are shared with TRBD2. The V and J ends lost 2 bases and 5 bases, in that order; junction bases with no gene match: 8. The CDR3 is 19 residues long. Germline V gene lookup returns CDR1 SGHVS and CDR2 FNYEAQ. As DNA, the CDR3 is TGTGCCAGCAGCTTACCGGGACTAGCGGGGGGGCTTTGGACCGGGGAGCTGTTTTTT. Residues: CASSLPGLAGGLWTGELFF. The complete variable domain, with remaining parts taken from reference TRBV7-6 and TRBJ2-2, reads GAGVSQSPRYKVTKRGQDVALRCDPISGHVSLYWYRQALGQGPEFLTYFNYEAQQDKSGLPNDRFSAERPEGSISTLTIQRTEQRDSAMYRCASSLPGLAGGLWTGELFFGEGSRLTVL.

The chain joins TRBV6-5 to TRBJ1-2; 10 nucleotides align to TRBD1. In germline, CDR1 is MNHEY, CDR2 SVGAGI. V lost 6 bases and J lost 6; bases outside the gene matches: 4. This CDR3 is 13 amino acids long. CDR3 nucleotide sequence: TGTGCCAGCAGGCGGACAGGGGGTGATGGCTACACCTTC. This sequence encodes CASRRTGGDGYTF.